The TCR beta chain under discussion was sequenced for a study of T cell repertoires in cytomegalovirus infection. Overall study context: HLA-B-restricted CMV epitopes that are well studied were used alongside recently identified HLA-C-restricted ones. A matching HLA type, together with CMV infection, was signaled by public TCR beta signatures. Points from the study as a whole: Accumulated public TCR beta family frequency recognized individuals carrying CMV together with the relevant HLA. HLA-C-restricted, CMV-specific TCR beta clonotypes were dominant ex vivo.

Germline CDR1 SGHVS, CDR2 FNYEAQ. V was cut by 5 bases and J by 8 bases, with 14 bases left in between. The CDR3 length is 13 residues. A single record per CDR3 protein comes from TCRdb applying MiXCR to the reads. The table has about 830,000 distinct CDR3 sequences, around a third seen once; the top ten hold over 10%. Only a few counts were recorded for this clonotype. Its antigen is not known. This specimen consisted of cultured CD8+ T cells from PBMCs, obtained from culture after CMV antigen stimulation. The chain combines TRBV7-6 with TRBJ2-3; D might be TRBD1 (5 bases). The source is a human donor in good health (CMV status not recorded). Some clones in this sample may be carry-over from other donors' samples. The CDR3 is CASSPQGSITQYF. Here the CDR3 DNA reads TGTGCCAGCAGCCCTCAGGGTTCAATTACGCAGTATTTT.